This TCR beta chain was captured in a study of OX40 agonist ivuxolimab in advanced cancers. The overall study: Earlier treatment with anti-PD-1, anti-PD-L1 or anti-CTLA-4 was permitted, and around 36% had received some.

TCRdb keeps only in-frame clones here, not all; method: immunoSEQ multiplex PCR. The top ten clones hold about 0.34% of a sample with approximately 77,000 clones, 85% to 95% of them seen once. Regarding this clone: Its specificity is unknown.

The CDR3 runs to 13 residues. Germline V gene sequence: CDR1 MNHEY, CDR2 SVGAGI. Findings and limits, study-wide: CD4+ and CD8+ blood T cells expanded clonally by week 6 at 0.1 to 3.0 mg/kg.

The chain couples TRBV6-5 to TRBJ2-5; a possible D gene is TRBD1 (6 bases). The last part of the DNA fits TRBJ2-7 better; the J call may be wrong. The source was CD4+ or CD8+ T cells sorted from blood, collected in a trial of the OX40 agonist ivuxolimab. The clonotype was recovered from an adult with an advanced solid tumor such as melanoma, head and neck, liver or kidney cancer. CDR3 region: CASSYRTAYEQYF. CDR3 in DNA: TGTGCCAGCAGTTACCGGACAGCCTACGAGCAGTACTTC.